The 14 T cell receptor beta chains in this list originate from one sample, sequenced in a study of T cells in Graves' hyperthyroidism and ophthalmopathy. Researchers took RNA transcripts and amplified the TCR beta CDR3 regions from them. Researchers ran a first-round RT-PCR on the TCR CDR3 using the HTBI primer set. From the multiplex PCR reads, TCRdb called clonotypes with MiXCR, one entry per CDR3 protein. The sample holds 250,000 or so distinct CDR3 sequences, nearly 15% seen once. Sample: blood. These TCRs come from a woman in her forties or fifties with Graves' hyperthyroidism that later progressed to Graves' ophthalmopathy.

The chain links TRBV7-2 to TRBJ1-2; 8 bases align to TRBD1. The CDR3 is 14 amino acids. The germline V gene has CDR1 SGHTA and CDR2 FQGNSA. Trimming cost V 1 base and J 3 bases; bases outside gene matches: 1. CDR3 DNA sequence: TGTGCCAGCAGCTTAGGGGACAGGTACTATGGCTACACCTTC. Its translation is CASSLGDRYYGYTF.

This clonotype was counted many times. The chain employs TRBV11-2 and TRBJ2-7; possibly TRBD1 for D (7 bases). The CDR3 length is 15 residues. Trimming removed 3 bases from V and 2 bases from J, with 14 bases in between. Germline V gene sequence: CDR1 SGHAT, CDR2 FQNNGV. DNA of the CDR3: TGTGCCAGCAGCTTCTCAGGGGGGTTGACCTACGAGCAGTACTTC. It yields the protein CASSFSGGLTYEQYF.

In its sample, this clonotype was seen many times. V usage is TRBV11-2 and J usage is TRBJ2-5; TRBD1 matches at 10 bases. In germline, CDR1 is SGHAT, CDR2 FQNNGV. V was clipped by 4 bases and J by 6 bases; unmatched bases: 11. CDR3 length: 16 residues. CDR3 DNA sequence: TGTGCCAGCAGCTCCTTAGTGGGACAGGGGACGAAGACCCAGTACTTC. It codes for CASSSLVGQGTKTQYF. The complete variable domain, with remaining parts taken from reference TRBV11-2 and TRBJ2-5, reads EAGVAQSPRYKIIEKRQSVAFWCNPISGHATLYWYQQILGQGPKLLIQFQNNGVVDDSQLPKDRFSAERLKGVDSTLKIQPAKLEDSAVYLCASSSLVGQGTKTQYFGPGTRLLVL.

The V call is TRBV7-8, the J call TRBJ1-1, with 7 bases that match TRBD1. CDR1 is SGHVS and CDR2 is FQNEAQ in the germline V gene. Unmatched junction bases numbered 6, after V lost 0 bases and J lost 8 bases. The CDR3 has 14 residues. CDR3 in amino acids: CASSLAETGLEAFF. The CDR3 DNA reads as TGTGCCAGCAGCTTAGCTGAGACAGGGCTAGAAGCTTTCTTT.

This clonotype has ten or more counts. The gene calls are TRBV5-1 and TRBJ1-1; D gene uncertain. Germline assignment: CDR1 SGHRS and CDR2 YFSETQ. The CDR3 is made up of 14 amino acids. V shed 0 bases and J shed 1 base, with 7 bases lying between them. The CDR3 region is CASSLDRPNTEAFF. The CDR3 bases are TGCGCCAGCAGCTTGGATCGACCGAACACTGAAGCTTTCTTT. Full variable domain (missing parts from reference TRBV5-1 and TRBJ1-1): KAGVTQTPRYLIKTRGQQVTLSCSPISGHRSVSWYQQTPGQGLQFLFEYFSETQRNKGNFPGRFSGRQFSNSRSEMNVSTLELGDSALYLCASSLDRPNTEAFFGQGTRLTVV.

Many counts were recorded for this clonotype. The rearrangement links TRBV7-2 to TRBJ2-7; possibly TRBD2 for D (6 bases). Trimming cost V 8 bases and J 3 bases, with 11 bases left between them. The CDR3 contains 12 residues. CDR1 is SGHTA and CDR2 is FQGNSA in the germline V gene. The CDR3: CASGWDFYEQYF. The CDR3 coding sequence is TGTGCCAGCGGCTGGGACTTCTACGAGCAGTACTTC.

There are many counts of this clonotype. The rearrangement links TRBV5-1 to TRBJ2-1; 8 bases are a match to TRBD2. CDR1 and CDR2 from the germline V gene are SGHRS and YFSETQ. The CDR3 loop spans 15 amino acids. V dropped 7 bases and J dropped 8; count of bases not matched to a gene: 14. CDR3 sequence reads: CASGLTGTRGHEQFF. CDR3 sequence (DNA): TGCGCCAGCGGGTTAACCGGGACTAGGGGTCATGAGCAGTTCTTC.

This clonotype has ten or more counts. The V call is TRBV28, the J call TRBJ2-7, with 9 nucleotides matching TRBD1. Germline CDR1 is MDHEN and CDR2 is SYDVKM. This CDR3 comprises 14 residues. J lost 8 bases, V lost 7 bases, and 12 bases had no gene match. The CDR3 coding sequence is TGTGCCAGCACATTTCGCGGACAGGGGAGGCAGCAGTACTTC. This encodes CASTFRGQGRQQYF. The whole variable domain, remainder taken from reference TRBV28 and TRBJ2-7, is DVKVTQSSRYLVKRTGEKVFLECVQDMDHENMFWYRQDPGLGLRLIYFSYDVKMKEKGDIPEGYSVSREKKERFSLILESASTNQTSMYLCASTFRGQGRQQYFGPGTRLTVT.

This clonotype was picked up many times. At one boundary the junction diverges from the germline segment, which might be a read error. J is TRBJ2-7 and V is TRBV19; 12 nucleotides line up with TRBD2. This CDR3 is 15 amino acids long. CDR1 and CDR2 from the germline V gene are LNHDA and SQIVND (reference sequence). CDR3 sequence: CASSTSGRSSYEQYF. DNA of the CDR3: TGTGCCAGCAGTACTAGCGGGAGGAGCTCCTACGAGCAGTACTTC.

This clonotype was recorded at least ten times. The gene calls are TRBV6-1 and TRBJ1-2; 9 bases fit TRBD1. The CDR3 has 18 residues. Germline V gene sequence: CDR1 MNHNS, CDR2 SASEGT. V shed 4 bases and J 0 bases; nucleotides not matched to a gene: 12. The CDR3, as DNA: TGTGCCAGCAGTGTGGGGACAGGGCATCATGGAGCTAACTATGGCTACACCTTC. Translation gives CASSVGTGHHGANYGYTF.

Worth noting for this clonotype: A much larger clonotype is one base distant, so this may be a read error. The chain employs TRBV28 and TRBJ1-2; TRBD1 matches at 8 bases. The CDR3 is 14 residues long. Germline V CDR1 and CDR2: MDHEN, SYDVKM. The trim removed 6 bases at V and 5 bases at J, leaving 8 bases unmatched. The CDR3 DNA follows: TGTGCCAGCAGGATGCCCAGACAGGGGTATGGCTACACCTTC. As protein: CASRMPRQGYGYTF.

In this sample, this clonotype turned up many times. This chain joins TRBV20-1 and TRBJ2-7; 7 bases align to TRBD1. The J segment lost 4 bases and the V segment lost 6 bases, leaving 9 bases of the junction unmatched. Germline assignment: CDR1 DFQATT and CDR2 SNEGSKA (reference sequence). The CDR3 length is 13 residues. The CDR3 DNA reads TGCAGTGCCCGACAGGGAATAGTTTACGAGCAGTACTTC. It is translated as CSARQGIVYEQYF.

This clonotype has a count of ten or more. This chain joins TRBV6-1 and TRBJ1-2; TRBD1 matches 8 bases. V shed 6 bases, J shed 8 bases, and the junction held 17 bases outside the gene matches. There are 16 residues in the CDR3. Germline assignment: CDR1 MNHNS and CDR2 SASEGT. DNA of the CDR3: TGTGCCAGCAGAGGATCAAGCGGACAGGGAATGGGAGGCTACACCTTC. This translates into CASRGSSGQGMGGYTF.

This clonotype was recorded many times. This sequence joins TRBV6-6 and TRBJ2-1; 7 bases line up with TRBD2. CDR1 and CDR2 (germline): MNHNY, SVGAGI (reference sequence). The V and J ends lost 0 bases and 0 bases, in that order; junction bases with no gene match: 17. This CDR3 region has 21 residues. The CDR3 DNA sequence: TGTGCCAGCAGTTACTCCGGGAACGGGAGGAGCACATGGAGCTCCTACAATGAGCAGTTCTTC. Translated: CASSYSGNGRSTWSSYNEQFF.